This TCR beta chain was found in a study of neurological immune-mediated disorders. Notes on the study in general: There were no CDR3 amino acid sequences shared by expanded clones across subjects, a result suggesting private repertoires in all groups.

Synthesis of cDNA was carried out by template-switch 5'RACE. The reaction used 10-nucleotide random UMIs. TCRdb fed the 5' RACE reads into MiXCR, producing one record per CDR3 protein. The sample has some 28,000 distinct CDR3 sequences, under 25% seen once. The germline CDR1 and CDR2 sequences are SGHRS and YFSETQ. CDR3 length: 16 amino acids. V lost 0 bases, J lost 3 bases, and 6 bases stayed unmatched. This clonotype was found a few times. The antigen is unknown. The rearrangement links TRBV5-1 to TRBJ2-3; 8 bases line up with TRBD2. The TCR comes from a middle-aged man with HTLV-1-associated myelopathy (HAM/TSP). Sequencing was done on a sample of CD4+ T cells from blood. The CDR3 spells CASSLVDGGATDTQYF. CDR3 coding DNA: TGCGCCAGCAGCTTGGTGGACGGGGGGGCAACAGATACGCAGTATTTT.